Listed here is a single T cell receptor beta chain. The target antigen is unknown. This CDR3 is also generated by other DNA sequences in the sample. This sample is drawn from a study of shared clonotypes between healthy human individuals. General study results and limits: Across subsets, estimated richness was generally greater for naive than for memory populations. Rarefaction gave evidence that sorted-subset sequencing remained incomplete despite large depth. The study drew on few donors, limiting represented genetic and exposure-history diversity.

CDR3 length equals 14 residues. Germline V CDR1 and CDR2: SGHAT, FQNNGV. J was trimmed by 3 bases and V by 0 bases; bases with no gene match: 2. Terminally differentiated effector memory CD45RA+ cells were excluded from the naive CD8 cells, which were CD45RO-negative and positively selected for CCR7. At a deep level, the assay was run. TCRdb's copy holds only in-frame clones and misses some; the assay was immunoSEQ multiplex PCR. The sample has millions of clones; approximately 94% are singletons. The chain carries TRBV11-2 and TRBJ2-7; 7 bases are shared with TRBD1. The clonotype originates from a man aged 18 to 29 in good health. Some clones in this sample may be carry-over from other donors' samples. Source material: naive CD8+ T cells from PBMCs. The CDR3 DNA sequence: TGTGCCAGCAGCTTAGAGGCAGGGGGCTACGAGCAGTACTTC. This sequence encodes CASSLEAGGYEQYF. Filled out from reference TRBV11-2 and TRBJ2-7, the complete variable domain reads EAGVAQSPRYKIIEKRQSVAFWCNPISGHATLYWYQQILGQGPKLLIQFQNNGVVDDSQLPKDRFSAERLKGVDSTLKIQPAKLEDSAVYLCASSLEAGGYEQYFGPGTRLTVT.